A single sample gave rise to the 24 T cell receptor beta chains below, sequenced in a study of monozygotic twins with inflammatory bowel disease (dated by TCRdb to about 2019). The protocol used for the library was 5' RACE. TCRdb lists the instrument as Illumina HiSeq 2500. TCRdb reprocessed the reads, reporting each CDR3 protein sequence once and no DNA. The sample table includes 140,000 to 150,000 distinct CDR3 sequences. 1% to 1.5% of the sample belongs to the ten largest clones. Sequenced: blood. All receptors derive from a human donor with ulcerative colitis or Crohn's disease, or a healthy co-twin of an affected twin (not recorded which).

V usage is TRBV5-5 and J usage is TRBJ2-2; no DNA is available, so the TRBD1 call from TCRdb remains unchecked. Per germline, CDR1 SGHKS and CDR2 YYEKEE (reference sequence). CDR3 length: 15 residues. CDR3 amino acids: CASRPTGQLTGELFF.

V usage is TRBV6-1 and J usage is TRBJ2-7. Germline V gene lookup returns CDR1 MNHNS and CDR2 SASEGT. CDR3 length equals 13 residues. The CDR3 loop is CASSDSLSYEQYF.

The V gene is TRBV4-1, the J gene TRBJ2-6; the D gene TCRdb calls, TRBD2, cannot be checked with no DNA. Germline V gene sequence: CDR1 MGHRA, CDR2 YSYEKL. The CDR3 totals 18 residues. The CDR3 region is CASSQGARIGSGANVLTF.

The chain combines TRBV15 with TRBJ1-4; TCRdb proposes TRBD1, but this gene call is untestable without DNA. The CDR3 is 13 amino acids. Germline values: CDR1 LNHNV, CDR2 YYDKDF (reference sequence). CDR3 sequence: CATSRARAGKLFF.

The chain employs TRBV24-1 and TRBJ2-2. The CDR3 is made up of 14 amino acids. Germline CDR1 is KGHDR and CDR2 is SFDVKD. CDR3: CATSDLLSPGELFF.

The J gene is TRBJ2-3, the V gene TRBV11-2. The germline gives CDR1 SGHAT, CDR2 FQNNGV. This CDR3 region has 15 residues. The CDR3 loop reads CASSLTPAGADTQYF.

The chain couples TRBV5-4 to TRBJ2-7; TCRdb returns TRBD2, unconfirmable since there is no DNA. Germline loops: CDR1 SGHNT, CDR2 YYREEE (reference sequence). The CDR3 has 15 residues. The CDR3 spells CASSLQAGGRNEQYF. Filled out from reference TRBV5-4 and TRBJ2-7, the complete variable domain reads ETGVTQSPTHLIKTRGQQVTLRCSSQSGHNTVSWYQQALGQGPQFIFQYYREEENGRGNFPPRFSGLQFPNYSSELNVNALELDDSALYLCASSLQAGGRNEQYFGPGTRLTVT.

This chain connects TRBV7-3 to TRBJ2-3. The germline CDR1 and CDR2 sequences are SGHTA and FQGTGA. The CDR3 is made up of 15 amino acids. This CDR3 reads CASSLTRGSTDTQYF.

This chain joins TRBV20-1 and TRBJ2-2. Germline CDR1 and CDR2: DFQATT and SNEGSKA (reference sequence). This CDR3 has 14 residues. CDR3: CSAPRIGITGELFF.

V is TRBV7-6 and J is TRBJ2-7; TCRdb returns TRBD2, unconfirmable since there is no DNA. CDR1 is SGHVS, CDR2 FNYEAQ, per germline. This CDR3 has 13 amino acids. CDR3 amino acids: CASGTSATYEQYF.

The gene calls are TRBV18 and TRBJ2-7. CDR1 is KGHSH and CDR2 is LQKENI in the germline V gene. The CDR3 consists of 12 residues. CDR3 protein: CASSGTAYEQYF.

The chain has TRBV12-3 or TRBV12-4 and TRBJ1-1; TCRdb gives TRBD1 as the D gene, but with no DNA this cannot be confirmed. The CDR3 has 13 amino acids. The CDR3 loop is CASSHPEGTEAFF.

This sequence joins TRBV12-3 or TRBV12-4 and TRBJ2-7; the D call from TCRdb, TRBD1, cannot be confirmed without DNA. CDR3 size: 15 residues. The CDR3 reads CASSPRTGGTYEQYF.

This sequence joins TRBV4-3 and TRBJ2-1; TCRdb proposes TRBD2, but this gene call is untestable without DNA. CDR1 is LGHNA, CDR2 YSLEER, per germline. The CDR3 has 14 amino acids. CDR3 amino acids: CASSQGLAYNEQFF.

V usage is TRBV20-1 and J usage is TRBJ1-2; TCRdb proposes TRBD1, but this gene call is untestable without DNA. Germline V CDR1 and CDR2: DFQATT, SNEGSKA (reference sequence). The CDR3 runs 14 residues. The CDR3 loop is CSALGGRGNYGYTF.

The CDR3 region is CASIKRGNTEAFF. The V gene is TRBV6-2 or TRBV6-3, the J gene TRBJ1-1; the D call of TRBD1 rests on TCRdb alone, since no DNA is present to check it. There are 13 residues in the CDR3. Germline-derived CDR1 and CDR2 are MNHEY and SVGEGT.

The V call is TRBV3-1, the J call TRBJ2-1; with no DNA, the TCRdb D assignment of TRBD2 cannot be verified. The CDR3 loop spans 15 amino acids. Per germline, CDR1 LGHDT and CDR2 YNNKEL (reference sequence). The CDR3 is CASSQFLSDFNEQFF.

The chain carries TRBV15 and TRBJ2-7; no DNA is available, so the TRBD1 call from TCRdb remains unchecked. CDR3 length equals 14 residues. The germline CDR1 and CDR2 sequences are LNHNV and YYDKDF (reference sequence). CDR3 sequence reads: CATSREQGAYEQYF. Filled out from reference TRBV15 and TRBJ2-7, the complete variable domain reads DAMVIQNPRYQVTQFGKPVTLSCSQTLNHNVMYWYQQKSSQAPKLLFHYYDKDFNNEADTPDNFQSRRPNTSFCFLDIRSPGLGDTAMYLCATSREQGAYEQYFGPGTRLTVT.

The genes are TRBV5-1 and TRBJ1-3. There are 14 residues in the CDR3. Looked up from germline, CDR1 is SGHRS and CDR2 is YFSETQ. The CDR3 region is CASSLEQIGNTIYF.

The chain is built from TRBV20-1 and TRBJ2-7. This CDR3 is built from 14 residues. The germline V gene has CDR1 DFQATT and CDR2 SNEGSKA (reference sequence). The CDR3 sequence is CSARDLGMTYEQYF.

The rearrangement joins TRBV2 to TRBJ1-5. The CDR3 totals 13 residues. CDR1 and CDR2 from the germline V gene are SNHLY and FYNNEI. CDR3 region: CASKLTGQQPQHF.

V and J are TRBV9 and TRBJ2-1; absent DNA, TCRdb's TRBD2 call cannot be checked. The CDR3 spans 17 residues. The V gene's germline CDR1 is SGDLS and CDR2 YYNGEE. CDR3 amino acids: CASSVAIRGLADNEQFF. Supplemented by reference TRBV9 and TRBJ2-1, the full variable domain reads DSGVTQTPKHLITATGQRVTLRCSPRSGDLSVYWYQQSLDQGLQFLIQYYNGEERAKGNILERFSAQQFPDLHSELNLSSLELGDSALYFCASSVAIRGLADNEQFFGPGTRLTVL.

The chain links TRBV4-1 to TRBJ2-5; TCRdb's D gene call, TRBD1, goes unchecked for lack of DNA. Germline V gene data show CDR1 as MGHRA and CDR2 as YSYEKL. The CDR3 sequence is 17 residues long. CDR3: CASSQTSGTGGEETQYF.

The V call is TRBV18, the J call TRBJ2-6. Germline CDR1 KGHSH, CDR2 LQKENI. CDR3 length equals 15 residues. The chain's CDR3 is CASSPPRSGANVLTF.